The 29 T cell receptor beta chains below were found in one sample sequenced in a study of blood T cell repertoires in COVID-19. The repertoire was sequenced with immunoSEQ multiplex PCR; TCRdb's copy has only in-frame clones and lacks some. The sample has 150,000 to 200,000 clones, approximately 95% seen once; the top ten hold approximately 2%. Material: peripheral blood. The origin of the receptors is a woman in her fifties or sixties with COVID-19, enrolled during active disease.

The rearrangement links TRBV29-1 to TRBJ1-1; D gene uncertain. The germline V gene encodes CDR1 SQVTM and CDR2 ANQGSEA. The CDR3 spans 13 residues. Deletions cut 6 bases from V and 4 bases from J, with 15 bases between. The CDR3 DNA reads as TGCAGCGTCCGACGGAATGCGGGCACTGAAGCTTTCTTT. Encoded protein: CSVRRNAGTEAFF.

CDR3 residues: CASSPDRGRGQPQHF. In DNA, the CDR3 is TGTGCCAGCTCACCAGACAGGGGGCGAGGACAGCCCCAGCATTTT. The V gene is TRBV18, the J gene TRBJ1-5; the match to TRBD1 covers 10 bases. V lost 2 bases, J lost 7 bases, and 5 bases stayed unmatched. Looked up from germline, CDR1 is KGHSH and CDR2 is LQKENI. This CDR3 has 15 amino acids.

The chain employs TRBV6-4 and TRBJ1-5; D not certain. CDR3 length: 12 residues. Germline V gene data show CDR1 as MRHNA and CDR2 as SNTAGT. V was cut by 11 bases and J by 3 bases, with 11 bases left in between. The CDR3 region is CALRGNNQPQHF. The CDR3, as DNA: TGTGCCCTTAGAGGTAACAATCAGCCCCAGCATTTT.

This clone came up once. The chain uses TRBV19 and TRBJ1-1; 7 bases are shared with TRBD1. The CDR3 extends over 14 amino acids. Germline-derived CDR1 and CDR2 are LNHDA and SQIVND (reference sequence). V dropped 4 bases and J dropped 1; count of bases not matched to a gene: 3. CDR3 in amino acids: CASSNRGENTEAFF. For the CDR3, the DNA is TGTGCCAGTAGTAACAGGGGTGAGAACACTGAAGCTTTCTTT.

The V gene is TRBV12-3 or TRBV12-4, the J gene TRBJ1-1, with D possibly TRBD1 on 5 matching bases. CDR3 length: 12 amino acids. V gave up 3 bases and J gave up 6 bases, with 8 bases separating them. The chain's CDR3 is CASSFWGAEAFF. The CDR3 nucleotides read TGTGCCAGCAGTTTTTGGGGGGCTGAAGCTTTCTTT.

The rearrangement joins TRBV4-1 to TRBJ1-5, with 7 bases that match TRBD1. CDR3 size: 17 residues. V trimming: 4 bases; J trimming: 6 bases; junction bases outside the gene matches: 15. Germline V gene data show CDR1 as MGHRA and CDR2 as YSYEKL. Here the CDR3 DNA reads TGCGCCAGCAGCCCTCTGTCGGTAGGGGGCGTTGGTCAGCCCCAGCATTTT. Amino acid sequence: CASSPLSVGGVGQPQHF.

The V and J genes are TRBV7-9 and TRBJ1-2; the D gene is possibly TRBD1 (5 bases). The germline CDR1 and CDR2 sequences are SEHNR and FQNEAQ (reference sequence). The CDR3 length is 14 residues. The V end lost 1 base, the J end lost 4 bases, and 10 bases lay between the germline ends. The CDR3 nucleotides are TGTGCCAGCAGCTTAGACGTGACAGTCTATGGCTACACCTTC. Its protein product is CASSLDVTVYGYTF.

The chain has TRBV5-4 and TRBJ2-6; perhaps TRBD2 as D (6 bases). The V gene's germline CDR1 is SGHNT and CDR2 YYREEE (reference sequence). The CDR3 length is 15 residues. Trimming took 5 bases from V and 2 from J, leaving 11 bases between them. The CDR3 DNA is TGTGCCAGCAGGGCGGGGTTAACTGGGGCCAACGTCCTGACTTTC. It yields the protein CASRAGLTGANVLTF.

This clone was picked up one time. The CDR3 DNA reads TGTGCCAGCTCATCGACCGGGACAGGGATGGAAGCTTTCTTT. Its translation: CASSSTGTGMEAFF. V and J are TRBV18 and TRBJ1-1, with 9 bases aligning to TRBD1. CDR3 length equals 14 residues. Germline CDR1 and CDR2: KGHSH and LQKENI. V shed 5 bases, J shed 8 bases, and the junction held 9 bases outside the gene matches.

The CDR3 region has the DNA TGTGCCAGCAGCTCACGGGGACAGCGCTACAATGAGCAGTTCTTC. The encoded protein is CASSSRGQRYNEQFF. This sequence joins TRBV7-3 and TRBJ2-1; 7 nucleotides match TRBD1. The trim removed 4 bases at V and 3 bases at J, leaving 6 bases unmatched. The CDR3 runs 15 residues. Germline-derived CDR1 and CDR2 are SGHTA and FQGTGA. Supplemented by reference TRBV7-3 and TRBJ2-1, the full variable domain reads GAGVSQTPSNKVTEKGKYVELRCDPISGHTALYWYRQSLGQGPEFLIYFQGTGAADDSGLPNDRFFAVRPEGSVSTLKIQRTERGDSAVYLCASSSRGQRYNEQFFGPGTRLTVL.

This sequence joins TRBV27 and TRBJ1-1, with D maybe TRBD1 (6 bases). Trimming took off 5 bases at V and 1 base at J, with 11 bases between the two ends. The CDR3 spans 14 residues. The germline gives CDR1 MNHEY, CDR2 SMNVEV (reference sequence). DNA of the CDR3: TGTGCCAGCAGTGGACAGTCATGGAACACTGAAGCTTTCTTT. It is translated as CASSGQSWNTEAFF.

V usage is TRBV13 and J usage is TRBJ1-2; 8 bases match TRBD1. Per the germline V gene, CDR1 is PRHDT and CDR2 is FYEKMQ (reference sequence). The CDR3 is 13 amino acids. V lost 8 bases to trimming and J lost 7 bases; unmatched junction nucleotides: 9. CDR3 region: CASGPDRGFGYTF. The CDR3 DNA is TGTGCCAGCGGCCCTGACAGGGGTTTTGGCTACACCTTC.

This chain links TRBV19 with TRBJ1-6; D remains ambiguous. V was clipped by 1 base and J by 7 bases, with 8 bases between them. The length of the CDR3 is 14 residues. In germline, CDR1 is LNHDA, CDR2 SQIVND (reference sequence). CDR3: CASSIGERNSPLHF. In DNA, the CDR3 is TGTGCCAGTAGTATAGGAGAAAGAAATTCACCCCTCCACTTT.

The V gene is TRBV18, the J gene TRBJ1-2, with D tentatively TRBD1 (5 bases). Germline V lookup: CDR1 KGHSH, CDR2 LQKENI. There are 13 residues in the CDR3. V lost 2 bases and J lost 4, with 8 bases in between. In nucleotides, the CDR3 is TGTGCCAGCTCACCAGGGAGGGGCTATGGCTACACCTTC. It translates to CASSPGRGYGYTF.

The rearrangement links TRBV6-5 to TRBJ1-3; tentatively, D is TRBD1 (6 bases). The CDR3 is 15 residues long. V was pared by 0 bases and J by 8 bases, with 14 bases between. The germline gives CDR1 MNHEY, CDR2 SVGAGI. CDR3 sequence reads: CASSYSYRERHTIYF. The CDR3 DNA reads as TGTGCCAGCAGTTACTCTTACAGGGAGAGGCACACCATATATTTT.

This sequence joins TRBV27 and TRBJ1-4; maybe TRBD1 (5 bases). This CDR3 comprises 21 residues. Trimming pared 6 bases from V and 5 bases from J, leaving 34 bases between. Germline V gene data show CDR1 as MNHEY and CDR2 as SMNVEV (reference sequence). The CDR3 coding sequence is TGTGCCAGCAGCCTGGGGGGACCAACAAGGGGCCTACGATTCGGAAATGAAAAACTGTTTTTT. The encoded protein is CASSLGGPTRGLRFGNEKLFF. The whole variable domain, remainder taken from reference TRBV27 and TRBJ1-4, is EAQVTQNPRYLITVTGKKLTVTCSQNMNHEYMSWYRQDPGLGLRQIYYSMNVEVTDKGDVPEGYKVSRKEKRNFPLILESPSPNQTSLYFCASSLGGPTRGLRFGNEKLFFGSGTQLSVL.

About this clone: Additional DNA sequences in this sample encode the identical CDR3. This chain uses TRBV30 with TRBJ1-2; maybe TRBD1 (5 bases). V was pared by 2 bases and J by 8 bases, with 18 bases between. The CDR3 is 14 amino acids. Per germline, CDR1 GTSNPN and CDR2 SVGIG (reference sequence). The CDR3 DNA is TGTGCCTGGAGTTTAAAAGGGGTGAGAGGCGGCTACACCTTC. Amino acids: CAWSLKGVRGGYTF.

This clone was counted a few times. CDR3 sequence (DNA): TGCGCCAGCCCGGGAGGGACGGCCCCATTGAACACTGAAGCTTTCTTT. Amino acid sequence: CASPGGTAPLNTEAFF. This chain links TRBV10-1 with TRBJ1-1; D perhaps matches TRBD1 (5 bases). Trimming shortened V by 8 bases and J by 0 bases, and 19 bases separated the two germline ends. The CDR3 extends over 16 amino acids. The germline V gene has CDR1 WNHNN and CDR2 SYGVQD (reference sequence).

The sample holds one count of this clone. The rearrangement links TRBV5-4 to TRBJ2-2; 11 bases are a match to TRBD2. V gave up 4 bases and J gave up 4 bases; unmatched junction bases: 12. The CDR3 runs 18 residues. Germline V lookup: CDR1 SGHNT, CDR2 YYREEE (reference sequence). As DNA, the CDR3 is TGTGCCAGCAGCGGGGCCGTAGCGGGGGGGCTCCCCACCGGGGAGCTGTTTTTT. Amino acid sequence: CASSGAVAGGLPTGELFF.

This chain uses TRBV2 with TRBJ2-7; 9 bases fit TRBD1. The CDR3 totals 14 residues. V lost 2 bases to trimming and J lost 3 bases; unmatched junction nucleotides: 2. The germline V gene has CDR1 SNHLY and CDR2 FYNNEI. DNA of the CDR3: TGTGCCAGCAGTGAAATGGGACAGGGCTACGAGCAGTACTTC. This translates into CASSEMGQGYEQYF.

The J gene is TRBJ1-3, the V gene TRBV2, with D unresolved. Trimming took 4 bases from V and 0 from J, leaving 7 bases between them. Germline assignment: CDR1 SNHLY and CDR2 FYNNEI. This CDR3 has 14 amino acids. The CDR3 DNA is TGTGCCAGCAGTGTTGCAGACTCTGGAAACACCATATATTTT. Translated: CASSVADSGNTIYF.

The CDR3 nucleotides are TGTGCCAGCAGCTTGGACGGTGCAACTAATGAAAAACTGTTTTTT. Protein: CASSLDGATNEKLFF. This chain uses TRBV5-4 with TRBJ1-4; D is ambiguous. V lost 0 bases and J lost 0, with 6 bases in between. The CDR3 contains 15 residues. Germline V lookup: CDR1 SGHNT, CDR2 YYREEE (reference sequence).

This clone was counted once. The chain carries TRBV11-1 and TRBJ2-5; possibly TRBD1 for D (6 bases). This CDR3 is built from 14 residues. Trimming stripped 2 bases from V and 3 bases from J, with 10 bases between. The V gene's germline CDR1 is SGHAT and CDR2 FQDESV (reference sequence). CDR3: CASSLFSGEETQYF. The CDR3 coding sequence is TGTGCCAGCAGCTTATTTTCAGGGGAAGAGACCCAGTACTTC. The full variable domain, with the rest looked up from reference TRBV11-1 and TRBJ2-5, is EAEVAQSPRYKITEKSQAVAFWCDPISGHATLYWYRQILGQGPELLVQFQDESVVDDSQLPKDRFSAERLKGVDSTLKIQPAELGDSAMYLCASSLFSGEETQYFGPGTRLLVL.

This clone was counted once. The V and J genes are TRBV6-1 and TRBJ2-5; no definite D call. The CDR3 covers 15 residues. Germline CDR1 is MNHNS and CDR2 is SASEGT. Trimming left V 3 bases short and J 2 bases short, with 13 bases between. DNA of the CDR3: TGTGCCAGCAGTGAGGTCAGCGCCATTCAAGAGACCCAGTACTTC. Protein product: CASSEVSAIQETQYF.

This chain connects TRBV10-1 to TRBJ1-1, with 7 bases lining up with TRBD1. J lost 4 bases, V lost 8 bases, and 7 bases had no gene match. The CDR3 totals 13 residues. Germline CDR1 WNHNN, CDR2 SYGVQD (reference sequence). As DNA, the CDR3 is TGCGCCAGCCCTCCTGCAGGGGGCACTGAAGCTTTCTTT. As protein: CASPPAGGTEAFF.

The chain carries TRBV9 and TRBJ1-2; tentative D call: TRBD1 (5 bases). Germline assignment: CDR1 SGDLS and CDR2 YYNGEE. Trimming left V 0 bases short and J 0 bases short, with 9 bases between. The CDR3 is 15 amino acids. The CDR3 nucleotides are TGTGCCAGCAGCGTAGCCGGGGGTTCTAACTATGGCTACACCTTC. It specifies CASSVAGGSNYGYTF.

The chain joins TRBV19 to TRBJ1-4; D unresolved. Trimming removed 4 bases from V and 10 bases from J, with 13 bases in between. Germline V gene lookup returns CDR1 LNHDA and CDR2 SQIVND (reference sequence). The CDR3 runs 13 residues. CDR3 DNA sequence: TGTGCCAGTAGTACAGGTGCTCTCGGAAAACTGTTTTTT. Translating gives CASSTGALGKLFF.

The rearrangement links TRBV7-2 to TRBJ1-5; 9 bases are shared with TRBD1. Trimming took 5 bases from V and 7 from J; bases not matched to a gene: 6. This CDR3 comprises 14 residues. CDR1 and CDR2 from the germline V gene are SGHTA and FQGNSA. The CDR3 here is CASSRGQGQQPQHF. DNA for the CDR3: TGTGCCAGCAGCCGGGGACAGGGACAACAGCCCCAGCATTTT.

The DNA of the CDR3 is TGTGCCAGCAGCCTGACTAGCGGGGTAGGAGAGACCCAGTACTTC. Translation gives CASSLTSGVGETQYF. The chain joins TRBV4-2 to TRBJ2-5; 11 positions match TRBD2. The CDR3 is 15 residues long. After removal of 4 bases from V and 4 bases from J, the junction contained 5 bases not matched to a gene. Germline lookup yields CDR1 LGHNA and CDR2 YNFKEQ.